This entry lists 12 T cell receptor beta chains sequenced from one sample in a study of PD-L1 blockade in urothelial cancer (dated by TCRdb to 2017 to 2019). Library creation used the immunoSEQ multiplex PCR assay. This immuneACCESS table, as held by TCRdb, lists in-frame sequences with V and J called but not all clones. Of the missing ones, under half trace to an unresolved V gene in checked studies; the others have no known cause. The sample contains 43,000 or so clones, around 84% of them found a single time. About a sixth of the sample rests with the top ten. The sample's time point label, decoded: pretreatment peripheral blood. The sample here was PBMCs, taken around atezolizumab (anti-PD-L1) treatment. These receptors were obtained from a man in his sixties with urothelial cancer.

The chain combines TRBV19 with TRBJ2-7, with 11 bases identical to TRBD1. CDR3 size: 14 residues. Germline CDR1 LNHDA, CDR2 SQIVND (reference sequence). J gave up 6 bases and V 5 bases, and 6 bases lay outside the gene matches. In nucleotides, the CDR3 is TGTGCCAGTAGTGCCTCCGGGACAGGGGGCGAGCAGTACTTC. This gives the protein CASSASGTGGEQYF.

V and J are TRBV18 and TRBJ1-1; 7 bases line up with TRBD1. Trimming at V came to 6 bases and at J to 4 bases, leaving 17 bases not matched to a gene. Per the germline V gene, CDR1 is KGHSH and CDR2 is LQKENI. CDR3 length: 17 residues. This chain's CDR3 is CASSPTNTGVGGTEAFF. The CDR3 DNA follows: TGTGCCAGCTCCCCAACCAACACAGGGGTCGGGGGCACTGAAGCTTTCTTT.

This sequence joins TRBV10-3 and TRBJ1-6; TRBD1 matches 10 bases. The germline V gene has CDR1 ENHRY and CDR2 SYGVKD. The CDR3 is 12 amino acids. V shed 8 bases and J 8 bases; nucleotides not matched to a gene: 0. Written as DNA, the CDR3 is TGTGCCATCGGGACAGGGGATTCACCCCTCCACTTT. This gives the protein CAIGTGDSPLHF.

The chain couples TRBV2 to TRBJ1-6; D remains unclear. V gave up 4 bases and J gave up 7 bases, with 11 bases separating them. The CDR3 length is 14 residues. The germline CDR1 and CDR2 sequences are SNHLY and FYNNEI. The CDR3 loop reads CASSVVGENSPLHF. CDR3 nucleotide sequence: TGTGCCAGCAGTGTAGTCGGAGAGAATTCACCCCTCCACTTT.

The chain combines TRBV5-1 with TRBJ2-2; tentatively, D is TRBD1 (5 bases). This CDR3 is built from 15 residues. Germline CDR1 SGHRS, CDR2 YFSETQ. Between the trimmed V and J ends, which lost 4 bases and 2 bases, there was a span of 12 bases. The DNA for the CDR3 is TGCGCCAGCAGCCCGCCTAGGGGCAACACCGGGGAGCTGTTTTTT. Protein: CASSPPRGNTGELFF.

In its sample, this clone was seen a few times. CDR3 loop: CASLRLTANTEAFF. CDR3 bases: TGTGCCAGCCTCCGATTGACAGCGAACACTGAAGCTTTCTTT. This chain links TRBV2 with TRBJ1-1; weak D call: TRBD1 (5 bases). This CDR3 is 14 amino acids long. V lost 8 bases and J lost 1, with 14 bases in between. Per the germline V gene, CDR1 is SNHLY and CDR2 is FYNNEI.

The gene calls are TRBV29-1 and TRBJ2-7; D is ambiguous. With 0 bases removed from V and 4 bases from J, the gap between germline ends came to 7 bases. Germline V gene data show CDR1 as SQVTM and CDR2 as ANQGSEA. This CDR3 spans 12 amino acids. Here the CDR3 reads CSVEEGRYEQYF. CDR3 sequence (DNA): TGCAGCGTTGAAGAGGGCCGGTACGAGCAGTACTTC.

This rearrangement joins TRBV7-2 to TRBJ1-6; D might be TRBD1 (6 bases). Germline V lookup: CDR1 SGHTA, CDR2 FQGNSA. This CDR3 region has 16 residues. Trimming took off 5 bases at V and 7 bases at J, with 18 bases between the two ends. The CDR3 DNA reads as TGTGCCAGCAGCCCTCGGGGAACAGGGACCAATTCACCCCTCCACTTT. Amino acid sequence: CASSPRGTGTNSPLHF.

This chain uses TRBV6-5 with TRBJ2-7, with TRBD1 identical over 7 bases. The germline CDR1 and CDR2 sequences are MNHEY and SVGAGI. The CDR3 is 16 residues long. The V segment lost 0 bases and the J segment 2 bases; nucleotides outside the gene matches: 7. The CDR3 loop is CASSYSWRQGAYEQYF. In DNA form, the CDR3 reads TGTGCCAGCAGTTACTCCTGGCGGCAGGGGGCCTACGAGCAGTACTTC.

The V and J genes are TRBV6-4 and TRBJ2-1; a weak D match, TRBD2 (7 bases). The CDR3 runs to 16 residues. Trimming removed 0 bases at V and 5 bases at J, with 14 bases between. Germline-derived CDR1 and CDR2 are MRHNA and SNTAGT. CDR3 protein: CASSDSGGSGDNEQFF. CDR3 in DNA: TGTGCCAGCAGTGACTCAGGGGGGAGCGGGGACAATGAGCAGTTCTTC.

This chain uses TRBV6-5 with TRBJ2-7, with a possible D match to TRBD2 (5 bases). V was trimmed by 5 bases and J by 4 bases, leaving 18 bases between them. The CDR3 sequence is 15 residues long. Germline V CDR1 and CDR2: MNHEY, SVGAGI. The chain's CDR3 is CASSPRDPAGYEQYF. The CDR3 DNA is TGTGCCAGCAGTCCCCGTGACCCGGCGGGTTACGAGCAGTACTTC.

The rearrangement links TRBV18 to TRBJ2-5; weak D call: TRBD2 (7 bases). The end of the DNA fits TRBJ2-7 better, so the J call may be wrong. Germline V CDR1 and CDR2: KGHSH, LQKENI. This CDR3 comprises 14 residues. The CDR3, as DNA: TGTGCCAGCTCACCACCGGGGGGGCAGGACGAGCAGTACTTC. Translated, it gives CASSPPGGQDEQYF.